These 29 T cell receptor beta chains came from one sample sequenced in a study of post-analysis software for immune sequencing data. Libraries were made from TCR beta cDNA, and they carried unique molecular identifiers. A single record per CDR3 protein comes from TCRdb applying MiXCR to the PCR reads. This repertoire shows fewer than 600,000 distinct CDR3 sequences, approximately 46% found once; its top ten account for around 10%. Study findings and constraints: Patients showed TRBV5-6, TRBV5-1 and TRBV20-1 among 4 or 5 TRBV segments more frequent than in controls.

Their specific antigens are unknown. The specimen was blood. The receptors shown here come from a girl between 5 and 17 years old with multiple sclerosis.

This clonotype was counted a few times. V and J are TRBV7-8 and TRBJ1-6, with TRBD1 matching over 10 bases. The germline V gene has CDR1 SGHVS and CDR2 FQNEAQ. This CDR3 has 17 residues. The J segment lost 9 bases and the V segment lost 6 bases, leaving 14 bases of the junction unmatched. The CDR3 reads CASSSASTGGESSPLHF. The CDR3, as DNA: TGTGCCAGCAGTTCCGCCTCGACAGGGGGCGAGAGTTCACCCCTCCACTTT.

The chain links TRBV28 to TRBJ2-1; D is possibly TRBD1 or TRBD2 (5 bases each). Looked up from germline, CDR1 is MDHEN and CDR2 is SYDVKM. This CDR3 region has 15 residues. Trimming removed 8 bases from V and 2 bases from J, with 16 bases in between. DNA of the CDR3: TGTGCCAGCCAAGATTCCGGGACCCCCTACAATGAGCAGTTCTTC. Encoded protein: CASQDSGTPYNEQFF. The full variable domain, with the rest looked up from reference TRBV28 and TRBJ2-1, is DVKVTQSSRYLVKRTGEKVFLECVQDMDHENMFWYRQDPGLGLRLIYFSYDVKMKEKGDIPEGYSVSREKKERFSLILESASTNQTSMYLCASQDSGTPYNEQFFGPGTRLTVL.

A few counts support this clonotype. The CDR3 protein is CASSDDEKLFF. Here the CDR3 DNA reads TGTGCCAGCAGTGATGATGAAAAACTGTTTTTT. The chain links TRBV2 to TRBJ1-4, with D unclear. V lost 3 bases to trimming and J lost 6 bases, with 2 bases between them. CDR3 length equals 11 residues. The germline CDR1 and CDR2 sequences are SNHLY and FYNNEI.

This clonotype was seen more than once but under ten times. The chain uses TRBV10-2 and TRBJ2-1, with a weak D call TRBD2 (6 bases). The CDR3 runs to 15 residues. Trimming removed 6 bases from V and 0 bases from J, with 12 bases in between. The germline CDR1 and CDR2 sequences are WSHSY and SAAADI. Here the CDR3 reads CASRRDLSSYNEQFF. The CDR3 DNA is TGCGCCAGCAGAAGGGACTTGAGCTCCTACAATGAGCAGTTCTTC.

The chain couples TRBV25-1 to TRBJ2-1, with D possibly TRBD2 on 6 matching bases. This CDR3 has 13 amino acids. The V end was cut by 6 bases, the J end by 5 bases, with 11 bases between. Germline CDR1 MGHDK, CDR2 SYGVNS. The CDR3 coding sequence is TGTGCCAGCAGCTGGAGGGTAGACAATGAGCAGTTCTTC. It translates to CASSWRVDNEQFF. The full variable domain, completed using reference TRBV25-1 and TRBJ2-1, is EADIYQTPRYLVIGTGKKITLECSQTMGHDKMYWYQQDPGMELHLIHYSYGVNSTEKGDLSSESTVSRIRTEHFPLTLESARPSHTSQYLCASSWRVDNEQFFGPGTRLTVL.

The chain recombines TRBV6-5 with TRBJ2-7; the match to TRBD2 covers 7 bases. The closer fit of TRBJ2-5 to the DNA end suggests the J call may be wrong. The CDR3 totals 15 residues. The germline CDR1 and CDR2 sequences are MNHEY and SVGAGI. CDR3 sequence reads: CASSTFSGGGETQYF. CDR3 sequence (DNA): TGTGCCAGCAGCACCTTCTCGGGAGGCGGGGAGACCCAGTACTTC.

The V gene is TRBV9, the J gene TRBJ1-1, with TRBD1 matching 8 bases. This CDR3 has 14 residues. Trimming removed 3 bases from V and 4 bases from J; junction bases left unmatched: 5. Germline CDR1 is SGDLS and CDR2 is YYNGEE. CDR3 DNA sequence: TGTGCCAGCAGCGACCAGGGGGCCGGCACTGAAGCTTTCTTT. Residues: CASSDQGAGTEAFF.

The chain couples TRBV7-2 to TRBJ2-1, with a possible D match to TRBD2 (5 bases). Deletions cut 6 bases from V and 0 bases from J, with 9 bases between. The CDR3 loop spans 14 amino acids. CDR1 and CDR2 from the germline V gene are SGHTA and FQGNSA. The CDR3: CASRPTNSYNEQFF. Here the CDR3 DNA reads TGTGCCAGCAGGCCGACTAACTCCTACAATGAGCAGTTCTTC.

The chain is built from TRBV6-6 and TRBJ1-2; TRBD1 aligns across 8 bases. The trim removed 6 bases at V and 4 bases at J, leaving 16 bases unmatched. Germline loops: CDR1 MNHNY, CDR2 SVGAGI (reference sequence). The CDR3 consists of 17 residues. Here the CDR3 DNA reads TGTGCCAGCAGACTAGGACAGGGAGGGAGGGAATTCTATGGCTACACCTTC. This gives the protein CASRLGQGGREFYGYTF.

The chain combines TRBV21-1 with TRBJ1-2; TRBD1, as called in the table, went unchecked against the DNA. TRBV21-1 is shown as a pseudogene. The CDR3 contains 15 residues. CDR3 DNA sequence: TGTGCCAGCAGGAAGGGACCACACTTTCGAGATGGCTACACCTTC. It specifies CASRKGPHFRDGYTF.

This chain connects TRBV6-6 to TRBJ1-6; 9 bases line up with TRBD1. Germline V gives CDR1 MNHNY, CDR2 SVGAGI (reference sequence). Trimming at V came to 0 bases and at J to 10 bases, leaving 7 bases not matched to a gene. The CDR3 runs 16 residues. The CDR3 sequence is CASSYSQGAFGSPLHF. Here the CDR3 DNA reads TGTGCCAGCAGTTACTCACAGGGGGCCTTCGGATCACCCCTCCACTTT.

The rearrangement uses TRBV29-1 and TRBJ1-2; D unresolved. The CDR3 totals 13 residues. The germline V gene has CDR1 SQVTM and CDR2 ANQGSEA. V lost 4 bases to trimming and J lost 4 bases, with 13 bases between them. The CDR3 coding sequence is TGCAGCGTTGGTGGAGGCTTCGTCTATGGCTACACCTTC. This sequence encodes CSVGGGFVYGYTF.

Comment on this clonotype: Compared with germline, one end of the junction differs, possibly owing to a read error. CDR3 sequence (DNA): TGTGCCAGCAGCTTAGGCGGACTAGCCTACGAGCGGTACTTC. It is translated as CASSLGGLAYERYF. The chain recombines TRBV13 with TRBJ2-7, with 8 bases lining up with TRBD2. The germline CDR1 and CDR2 sequences are PRHDT and FYEKMQ (reference sequence). The CDR3 extends over 14 amino acids.

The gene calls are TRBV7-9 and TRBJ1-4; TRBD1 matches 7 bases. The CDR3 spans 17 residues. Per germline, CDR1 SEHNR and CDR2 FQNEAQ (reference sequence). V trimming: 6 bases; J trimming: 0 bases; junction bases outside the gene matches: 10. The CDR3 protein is CASRFTGDDSTNEKLFF. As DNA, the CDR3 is TGTGCCAGCAGATTCACAGGGGACGATTCAACTAATGAAAAACTGTTTTTT.

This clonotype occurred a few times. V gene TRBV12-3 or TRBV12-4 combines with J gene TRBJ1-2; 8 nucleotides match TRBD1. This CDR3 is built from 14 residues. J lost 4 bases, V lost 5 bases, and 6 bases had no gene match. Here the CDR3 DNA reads TGTGCCAGCAGTCCACAGGGACAGGCCTATGGCTACACCTTC. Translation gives CASSPQGQAYGYTF.

CDR3 bases: TGTGCCAGCAGCCAAGGCATCCCTTCCTACTATGGCTACACCTTC. It yields the protein CASSQGIPSYYGYTF. This chain joins TRBV3-1 and TRBJ1-2; no firm D call. The CDR3 spans 15 residues. Germline V gene data show CDR1 as LGHDT and CDR2 as YNNKEL (reference sequence). Between the trimmed V and J ends, which lost 1 base and 3 bases, there was a span of 12 bases.

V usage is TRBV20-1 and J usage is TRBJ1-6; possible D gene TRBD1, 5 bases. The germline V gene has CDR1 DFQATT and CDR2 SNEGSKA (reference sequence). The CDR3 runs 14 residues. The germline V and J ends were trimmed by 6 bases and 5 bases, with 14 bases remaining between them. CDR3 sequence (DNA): TGCAGTGCCCCCTCCGGGACGGATAATTCACCCCTCCACTTT. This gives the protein CSAPSGTDNSPLHF.

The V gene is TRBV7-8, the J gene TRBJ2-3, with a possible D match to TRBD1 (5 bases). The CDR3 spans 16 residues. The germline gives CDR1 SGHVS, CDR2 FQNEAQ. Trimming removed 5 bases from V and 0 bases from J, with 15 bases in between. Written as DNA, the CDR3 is TGTGCCAGCAGCCGATCGCAGGGAAGGAGCACAGATACGCAGTATTTT. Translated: CASSRSQGRSTDTQYF.

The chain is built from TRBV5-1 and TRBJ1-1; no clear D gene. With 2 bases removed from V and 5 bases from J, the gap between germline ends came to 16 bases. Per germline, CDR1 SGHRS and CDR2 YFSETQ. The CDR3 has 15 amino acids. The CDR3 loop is CASSFSQMGDTEAFF. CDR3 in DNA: TGCGCCAGCAGCTTTTCCCAAATGGGAGATACTGAAGCTTTCTTT.

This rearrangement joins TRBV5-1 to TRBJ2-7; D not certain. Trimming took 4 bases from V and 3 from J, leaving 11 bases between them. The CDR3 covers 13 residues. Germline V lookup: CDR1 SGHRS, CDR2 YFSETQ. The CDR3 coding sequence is TGCGCCAGCAGCGACTCGCCCGACTACGAGCAGTACTTC. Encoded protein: CASSDSPDYEQYF.

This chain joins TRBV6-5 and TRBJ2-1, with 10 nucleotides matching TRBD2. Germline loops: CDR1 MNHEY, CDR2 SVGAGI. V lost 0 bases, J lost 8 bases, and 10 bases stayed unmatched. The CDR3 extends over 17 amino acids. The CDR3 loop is CASSYSSLAGAKDEQFF. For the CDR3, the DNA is TGTGCCAGCAGTTACTCCAGCCTAGCGGGAGCCAAGGATGAGCAGTTCTTC.

Here the CDR3 DNA reads TGCGCCAGCAGCCCGGACACGGACTACGAGCAGTACTTC. It specifies CASSPDTDYEQYF. This rearrangement joins TRBV5-1 to TRBJ2-5; perhaps TRBD1 as D (5 bases). The J call may be in error: the DNA end matches TRBJ2-7 better. From germline, CDR1 is SGHRS and CDR2 YFSETQ. The CDR3 has 13 amino acids.

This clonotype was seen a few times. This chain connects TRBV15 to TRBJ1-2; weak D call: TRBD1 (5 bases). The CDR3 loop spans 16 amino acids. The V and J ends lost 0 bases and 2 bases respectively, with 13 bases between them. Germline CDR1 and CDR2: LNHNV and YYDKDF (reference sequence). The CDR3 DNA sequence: TGTGCCACCAGCAGAGATAAATCGGGGGGAAACTATGGCTACACCTTC. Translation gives CATSRDKSGGNYGYTF.

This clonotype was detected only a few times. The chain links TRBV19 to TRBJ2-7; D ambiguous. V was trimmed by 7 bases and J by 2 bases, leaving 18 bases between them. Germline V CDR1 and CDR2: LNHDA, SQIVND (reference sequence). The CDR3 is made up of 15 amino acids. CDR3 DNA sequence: TGTGCCAGTAAGGCCCGGCCGTCAGAACCCTACGAGCAGTACTTC. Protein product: CASKARPSEPYEQYF.

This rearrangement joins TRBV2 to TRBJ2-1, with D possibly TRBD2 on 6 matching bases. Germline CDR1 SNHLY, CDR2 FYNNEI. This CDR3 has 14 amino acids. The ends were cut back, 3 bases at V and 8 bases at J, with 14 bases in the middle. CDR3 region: CASSEAGGPYEQFF. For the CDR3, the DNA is TGTGCCAGCAGTGAGGCAGGAGGGCCCTATGAGCAGTTCTTC.

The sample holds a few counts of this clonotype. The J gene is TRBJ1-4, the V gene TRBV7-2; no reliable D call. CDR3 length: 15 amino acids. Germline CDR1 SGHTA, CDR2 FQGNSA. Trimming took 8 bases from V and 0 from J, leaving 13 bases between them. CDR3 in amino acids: CASSLLRATNEKLFF. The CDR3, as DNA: TGTGCCAGCTCTTTGCTTAGGGCAACTAATGAAAAACTGTTTTTT.

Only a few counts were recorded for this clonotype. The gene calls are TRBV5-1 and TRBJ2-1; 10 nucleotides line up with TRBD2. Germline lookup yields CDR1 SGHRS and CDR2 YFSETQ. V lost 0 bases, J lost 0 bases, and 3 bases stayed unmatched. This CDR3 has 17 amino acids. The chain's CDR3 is CASSLESSGSSYNEQFF. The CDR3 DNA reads TGCGCCAGCAGCTTGGAGTCTAGCGGGAGCTCCTACAATGAGCAGTTCTTC.

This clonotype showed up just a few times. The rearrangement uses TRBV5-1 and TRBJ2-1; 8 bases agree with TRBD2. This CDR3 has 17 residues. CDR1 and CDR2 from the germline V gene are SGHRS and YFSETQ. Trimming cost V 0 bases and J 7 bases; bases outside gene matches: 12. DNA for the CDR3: TGCGCCAGCAGCTTGGAATCATTACTAGCGGTCATTAATGAGCAGTTCTTC. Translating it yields CASSLESLLAVINEQFF.

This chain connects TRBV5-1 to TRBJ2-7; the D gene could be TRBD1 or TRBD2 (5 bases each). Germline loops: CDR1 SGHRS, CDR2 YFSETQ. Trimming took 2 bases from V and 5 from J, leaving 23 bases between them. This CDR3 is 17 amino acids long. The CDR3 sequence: CASSLGVGATLGDEQYF. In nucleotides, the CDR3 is TGCGCCAGCAGCTTAGGCGTAGGGGCGACCCTGGGGGACGAGCAGTACTTC. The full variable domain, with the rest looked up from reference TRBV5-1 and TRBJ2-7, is KAGVTQTPRYLIKTRGQQVTLSCSPISGHRSVSWYQQTPGQGLQFLFEYFSETQRNKGNFPGRFSGRQFSNSRSEMNVSTLELGDSALYLCASSLGVGATLGDEQYFGPGTRLTVT.